Below are 19 T cell receptor beta chains sequenced from a single sample in a study of T cells expressing NK-cell markers. For each CDR3 protein, TCRdb gives one entry from its re-call of the 5' RACE reads, without DNA. This repertoire includes some 500,000 distinct CDR3 sequences. Sequenced input: blood T cells: a sorted CD56 or NKG2C T cell subset, CD4+ or CD8+ T cells, or bulk PBMC T cells (not recorded which). The origin of the receptors is a woman in her 50s in good health.

V gene TRBV5-1 combines with J gene TRBJ2-3; as DNA is missing, the TRBD1 call by TCRdb cannot be tested. Germline V gives CDR1 SGHRS, CDR2 YFSETQ. This CDR3 contains 16 residues. CDR3: CASSRNRGRSGDTQYF.

The rearrangement joins TRBV5-1 to TRBJ1-2; TCRdb's D call, TRBD1, is unchecked because there is no DNA. CDR3 length equals 15 residues. Germline V CDR1 and CDR2: SGHRS, YFSETQ. Here the CDR3 reads CASSLERKGGYGYTF. Full variable domain (rest looked up from reference TRBV5-1 and TRBJ1-2): KAGVTQTPRYLIKTRGQQVTLSCSPISGHRSVSWYQQTPGQGLQFLFEYFSETQRNKGNFPGRFSGRQFSNSRSEMNVSTLELGDSALYLCASSLERKGGYGYTFGSGTRLTVV.

The genes are TRBV6-6 and TRBJ2-1; the TCRdb call, TRBD2, lacks DNA for checking. This CDR3 comprises 14 residues. Germline CDR1 MNHNY, CDR2 SVGAGI (reference sequence). Here the CDR3 reads CASVREGLLNEQFF.

The chain recombines TRBV7-2 with TRBJ2-1. The germline CDR1 and CDR2 sequences are SGHTA and FQGNSA. CDR3 length: 14 amino acids. CDR3 loop: CASSLMSGYNEQFF. The whole variable domain, filled in from reference TRBV7-2 and TRBJ2-1, reads GAGVSQSPSNKVTEKGKDVELRCDPISGHTALYWYRQSLGQGLEFLIYFQGNSAPDKSGLPSDRFSAERTGGSVSTLTIQRTQQEDSAVYLCASSLMSGYNEQFFGPGTRLTVL.

The rearrangement links TRBV14 to TRBJ2-7; as DNA is missing, the TRBD1 call by TCRdb cannot be tested. The germline V gene has CDR1 SGHDN and CDR2 FVKESK. This CDR3 contains 17 residues. The CDR3 reads CASSLLPGGQGSYEQYF.

The chain couples TRBV7-3 to TRBJ2-1; TCRdb reports TRBD1, a call that lacks DNA to check it against. The V gene's germline CDR1 is SGHTA and CDR2 FQGTGA. The CDR3 runs to 15 residues. This CDR3 is CASSLARDRGSEQFF.

The chain is built from TRBV12-3 or TRBV12-4 and TRBJ2-1; TCRdb lists TRBD1, though no DNA is available to test this call. The CDR3 is 15 amino acids. The CDR3 reads CASSLLQGALDEQFF.

This chain joins TRBV20-1 and TRBJ2-1; TCRdb's D call, TRBD2, is unchecked because there is no DNA. Per germline, CDR1 DFQATT and CDR2 SNEGSKA (reference sequence). This CDR3 has 14 residues. The CDR3 loop is CSAGASGSRNEQFF.

This rearrangement joins TRBV7-3 to TRBJ2-3; TCRdb's D gene call, TRBD2, goes unchecked for lack of DNA. This CDR3 comprises 15 residues. CDR1 is SGHTA and CDR2 is FQGTGA in the germline V gene. The CDR3 here is CASSHSGKGADTQYF.

V and J are TRBV27 and TRBJ2-1; with no DNA, the TCRdb D assignment of TRBD1 cannot be verified. Germline V gene lookup returns CDR1 MNHEY and CDR2 SMNVEV (reference sequence). This CDR3 region has 15 residues. The CDR3 sequence: CASSPDRDPYNEQFF.

V and J are TRBV27 and TRBJ2-2; TCRdb's D call, TRBD1, is unchecked because there is no DNA. The CDR3 runs 12 residues. Germline CDR1 is MNHEY and CDR2 is SMNVEV (reference sequence). CDR3 protein: CASRTITGELFF.

The chain carries TRBV29-1 and TRBJ2-2; the TCRdb call, TRBD1, lacks DNA for checking. Germline V gene lookup returns CDR1 SQVTM and CDR2 ANQGSEA. CDR3 size: 14 residues. The CDR3 sequence: CSVGGALDTGELFF.

The genes are TRBV3-1 and TRBJ1-4. The length of the CDR3 is 14 residues. Germline CDR1 LGHDT, CDR2 YNNKEL (reference sequence). CDR3 loop: CASSHRGPNEKLFF.

The V gene is TRBV4-1, the J gene TRBJ2-2; checking the TCRdb D call of TRBD2 is not possible without DNA. This CDR3 spans 15 amino acids. Per the germline V gene, CDR1 is MGHRA and CDR2 is YSYEKL. This CDR3 is CASSQLPGGPGELFF.

J is TRBJ2-1 and V is TRBV7-9; TCRdb's D call of TRBD2 is untestable without DNA. The germline V gene encodes CDR1 SEHNR and CDR2 FQNEAQ (reference sequence). The CDR3 covers 20 residues. The CDR3 sequence: CASSLVGGRTSGRTYNEQFF.

The J gene is TRBJ2-7, the V gene TRBV14; the TCRdb D gene call, TRBD2, has no DNA to confirm it. The CDR3 extends over 15 amino acids. CDR1 is SGHDN and CDR2 is FVKESK in the germline V gene. The CDR3 here is CASSQGPGGRWEQYF.

The CDR3 reads CASSLSSGRASEQYF. The genes are TRBV7-8 and TRBJ2-7. Germline V CDR1 and CDR2: SGHVS, FQNEAQ. The CDR3 loop spans 15 amino acids.

J is TRBJ2-2 and V is TRBV3-1; TCRdb picks TRBD1, but there is no DNA to check that call. The length of the CDR3 is 17 residues. CDR1 and CDR2 (germline): LGHDT, YNNKEL (reference sequence). CDR3 region: CASSPPLSGTNTGELFF.

This chain joins TRBV12-3 or TRBV12-4 and TRBJ1-3. This CDR3 is built from 16 residues. The CDR3 sequence is CASSFGPSTSGNTIYF.